This section outlines one T cell receptor beta chain sequence together with its context. Its antigen is currently unknown. The data are from a study of shared clonotypes between healthy human individuals. Study conclusions and caveats: What naive subsets generally showed was a larger estimated richness than memory subsets showed.

Those who donated, Caucasian adults without exception, all lived in Nashville, Tennessee. CDR3 length: 16 residues. Germline V gene lookup returns CDR1 MNHNY and CDR2 SVGAGI (reference sequence). Losses at the gene ends were 2 bases for V and 3 bases for J; bases not matched to a gene: 9. Investigators spread the genomic DNA of each subset evenly over several immunoSEQ plates. The method was immunoSEQ multiplex PCR; TCRdb's version includes in-frame clones alone and lacks a portion of them. The repertoire holds 1.6 million or so clones, about 96% seen once, with roughly 1.1% in the top ten. This receptor was obtained from a man aged 25 to 40 in good health. Sample: naive CD4+ T cells sorted from blood. Regarding subset: CD45RA+ positively selected. V and J are TRBV6-6 and TRBJ1-1; 7 nucleotides line up with TRBD1. CDR3 DNA sequence: TGTGCCAGCAGTTACCTTACAGGGGAGGGTGACACTGAAGCTTTCTTT. Translating it yields CASSYLTGEGDTEAFF.